This T cell receptor beta chain was profiled in a study of response to subunit inactivated influenza vaccine. TCRdb independently ran MiXCR on the RT-PCR reads; one entry per CDR3 protein. The data show about 240,000 distinct CDR3 sequences, 12% seen once. The CDR3 extends over 16 amino acids. Germline lookup yields CDR1 SGHRS and CDR2 YFSETQ. Trimming took off 0 bases at V and 6 bases at J, with 18 bases between the two ends. This sequence was found in a man aged 45-65 years who received an inactivated influenza vaccine. Sample: non-naive T cells sorted from PBMCs, taken less than 15 days before vaccination. The chain carries TRBV5-1 and TRBJ1-1, with TRBD1 as a possible D gene (5 bases). This chain's CDR3 is CASSLAREGGMSEAFF. CDR3 nucleotides: TGCGCCAGCAGCTTGGCCAGGGAGGGCGGTATGTCTGAAGCTTTCTTT.